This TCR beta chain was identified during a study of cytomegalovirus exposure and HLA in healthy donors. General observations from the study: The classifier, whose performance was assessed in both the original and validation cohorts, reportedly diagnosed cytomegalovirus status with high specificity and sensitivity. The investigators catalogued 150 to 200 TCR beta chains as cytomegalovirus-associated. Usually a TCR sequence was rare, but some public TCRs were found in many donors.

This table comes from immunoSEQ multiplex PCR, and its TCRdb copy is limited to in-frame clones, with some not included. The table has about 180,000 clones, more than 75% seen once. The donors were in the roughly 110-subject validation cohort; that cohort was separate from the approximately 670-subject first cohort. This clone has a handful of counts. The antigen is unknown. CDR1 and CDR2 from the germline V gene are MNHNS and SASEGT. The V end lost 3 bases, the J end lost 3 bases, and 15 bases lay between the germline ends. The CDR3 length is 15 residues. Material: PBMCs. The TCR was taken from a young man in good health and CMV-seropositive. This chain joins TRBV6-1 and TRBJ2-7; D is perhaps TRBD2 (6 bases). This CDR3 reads CASSEEGGAGYEQYF. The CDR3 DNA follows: TGTGCCAGCAGTGAGGAAGGCGGGGCCGGCTACGAGCAGTACTTC.